The text below deals with one TCR beta chain. The antigen is unknown. V was pared by 2 bases and J by 4 bases, with 5 bases of the junction left unmatched. The CDR3 length is 15 residues. Germline lookup yields CDR1 SEHNR and CDR2 FQNEAQ (reference sequence). Researchers ran the PCR with 60 Vbeta and 13 Jbeta primers. This table comes from immunoSEQ multiplex PCR, and its TCRdb copy is limited to in-frame clones, with some not included. Here the sample spans some 130,000 clones, 70% to 80% being singletons. These data originate in a study of cytomegalovirus exposure and HLA in healthy donors. Study findings and constraints: The authors listed roughly 150 TCR beta chains as cytomegalovirus-associated.

Sequenced: PBMCs. The source of this sequence is a man aged 40-55 years in good health and CMV-seropositive. This chain connects TRBV7-9 to TRBJ1-1, with 9 bases fitting TRBD1. The chain's CDR3 is CASSLTGGMGTEAFF. CDR3 nucleotides: TGTGCCAGCAGCTTAACAGGGGGCATGGGCACTGAAGCTTTCTTT.